A selection of T cell receptor beta chains follows, all from one sample in a study of blood T cell repertoires in COVID-19. Some clones are missing from TCRdb's copy, which holds only in-frame ones; the method was immunoSEQ multiplex PCR. The sample holds about 57,000 clones; 79% are singletons and the top ten take approximately 3.5%. The sample taken for sequencing was peripheral blood. Every receptor here comes from a man in his 60s with acute or convalescent COVID-19. Both conserved end residues are part of each CDR3. The order of the fields is J gene, clone size, D gene, V gene, CDR3 DNA, CDR3 protein. A D gene is named only where the DNA matches it firmly. The size of a clone is reported for some rows only, either as once, few or many, or as a class for expanded clones.

>TRBJ2-7|few|.|TRBV23-1
TGCGCCAGCAGTCCCTCCGGAACAGGGAAGGACGAGCAGTACTTC
CASSPSGTGKDEQYF
>TRBJ2-3|.|TRBD2|TRBV7-8
TGTGCCAGCAGCGGTAGCGGGGCCAGCACAGATACGCAGTATTTT
CASSGSGASTDTQYF
>TRBJ2-5|.|.|TRBV4-1
TGCGCCAGCAGCTCGACACAGGGTGGGTTGGTGAAGACCCAGTACTTC
CASSSTQGGLVKTQYF
>TRBJ2-3|.|TRBD2|TRBV4-2
TGTGCCAGCAGCCTCGGGGGGGAGGGAAACACAGATACGCAGTATTTT
CASSLGGEGNTDTQYF
>TRBJ2-3|few|.|TRBV28
TGTGCCAGCAGTTTAGCAGACGGCGACTGGACAGATACGCAGTATTTT
CASSLADGDWTDTQYF
>TRBJ2-1|.|TRBD2|TRBV5-6
TGTGCCAGCAGCCCGAGCGGGAGCGGGGGGAATGAGCAGTTCTTC
CASSPSGSGGNEQFF
>TRBJ2-2|.|.|TRBV4-2
TGTGCCAGCAGCCCATACACCGGGGAGCTGTTTTTT
CASSPYTGELFF
>TRBJ2-1|.|.|TRBV10-3
TGTGCCATCAGTGCGGTGCGCGAGCAGTTCTTC
CAISAVREQFF
>TRBJ1-3|.|TRBD1|TRBV5-1
TGCGCCAGCAGCTTGGTGGGTCGACAGGGGTCCTCTGGAAGGATATATTTT
CASSLVGRQGSSGRIYF
>TRBJ2-3|.|TRBD2|TRBV28
TGTGCCAGCAGCCAAACTTTAGCGGGAGGGCCCCTCACAGATACGCAGTATTTT
CASSQTLAGGPLTDTQYF
>TRBJ2-1|.|.|TRBV7-9
TGTGCCAGCAGCTTAGGCGGCGGAAACTCCTACAATGAGCAGTTCTTC
CASSLGGGNSYNEQFF
>TRBJ2-3|.|TRBD2|TRBV2
TGTGCCAGCAGTGTATCGACTAGCGGCACAGATACGCAGTATTTT
CASSVSTSGTDTQYF
>TRBJ1-2|.|TRBD1|TRBV6-6
TGTGCCAGCAGTTACGGGACAGGTGACTATGGCTACACCTTC
CASSYGTGDYGYTF
>TRBJ2-1|few|.|TRBV19
TGTGCCAGTAGTGCCCCAGGGCACGAGCAGTTCTTC
CASSAPGHEQFF
>TRBJ1-5|.|TRBD1|TRBV28
TGTGCCAGCACCCCTTTTTGGGACAGTCATTATCAGCCCCAGCATTTT
CASTPFWDSHYQPQHF
>TRBJ2-7|.|TRBD1|TRBV23-1
TGCGCCAGCAGTCACCCAGGGTCGGGACAGGGGGACAACGAGCAGTACTTC
CASSHPGSGQGDNEQYF
>TRBJ1-2|.|.|TRBV6-5
TGTGCCAGCAGTTCGGAAACAGGGCTCGAGGGCTACACCTTC
CASSSETGLEGYTF
>TRBJ1-2|few|.|TRBV29-1
TGCAGCGGCCTTACGACAGTGATGGATGGCTACACCTTC
CSGLTTVMDGYTF
>TRBJ2-7|.|.|TRBV12-3/TRBV12-4
TGTGCCAGCAGTTTAAGTCACGGCTACGAGCAGTACTTC
CASSLSHGYEQYF
>TRBJ2-7|.|TRBD1|TRBV29-1
TGCAGCGTTCCCGGGACAGGGTACTACGAGCAGTACTTC
CSVPGTGYYEQYF
>TRBJ2-6|.|TRBD2|TRBV9
TGTGCCAGCAGCGTAGTGCCTAGCGGGCTCCTCTCTGGGGCCAACGTCCTGACTTTC
CASSVVPSGLLSGANVLTF
>TRBJ2-5|.|.|TRBV7-5
TGTGCCAGAAGTCAATGGGACAGCCAAGAGACCCAGTACTTC
CARSQWDSQETQYF
>TRBJ1-1|.|.|TRBV19
TGTGCCAGTAGGCCGGACAATCTAGAGAACACTGAAGCTTTCTTT
CASRPDNLENTEAFF
>TRBJ1-3|.|.|TRBV10-3
TGTGCCATCACCTCGGGACTGGGTGGAAACACCATATATTTT
CAITSGLGGNTIYF
>TRBJ1-5|.|.|TRBV18
TGTGCCAGCTCCGCAAGCTCGGGGTTAAATCAGCCCCAGCATTTT
CASSASSGLNQPQHF
>TRBJ2-3|.|.|TRBV6-5
TGTGCCAGCAGCTATACGGTGGCAGATACGCAGTATTTT
CASSYTVADTQYF
>TRBJ2-5|.|.|TRBV4-1
TGCGCCAGCAGCCCTCGGTCAGGTCCGAGTGAGACCCAGTACTTC
CASSPRSGPSETQYF
>TRBJ2-7|.|.|TRBV7-2
TGTGCCAGCAGCTCTCGACGGGCCTACGAGCAGTACTTC
CASSSRRAYEQYF
>TRBJ2-5|.|TRBD2|TRBV10-3
TGTGCCATCACCCATAGCGGGAGGGCCGGGGAGACCCAGTACTTC
CAITHSGRAGETQYF
>TRBJ2-5|.|.|TRBV6-6
TGTGCCAGCAGTAGGGGCCAAGAGACCCAGTACTTC
CASSRGQETQYF
>TRBJ1-2|.|TRBD1|TRBV27
TGTGCCAGCAGACCGGGACAGGGATTAGGCTACACCTTC
CASRPGQGLGYTF
>TRBJ2-7|.|TRBD2|TRBV30
TGTGCCTGGAGGGAGACTAGCGGGAGATCCGAGCAGTACTTC
CAWRETSGRSEQYF
>TRBJ1-1|.|.|TRBV5-6
TGTGCCAGCAGCTGGAGGACAGTGAACACTGAAGCTTTCTTT
CASSWRTVNTEAFF
>TRBJ1-6|.|.|TRBV2
TGTGCCAGCAGTGATCGAGGACAGCACCTTAATTCACCCCTCCACTTT
CASSDRGQHLNSPLHF
>TRBJ2-7|.|.|TRBV6-5
TGTGCCAGCGAACCGGACAGACTGTCCTACGAGCAGTACTTC
CASEPDRLSYEQYF
>TRBJ2-6|.|.|TRBV12-3/TRBV12-4
TGTGCCAGTGGCTTCTCTGGGGCCAACGTCCTGACTTTC
CASGFSGANVLTF
>TRBJ2-2|.|.|TRBV18
TGTGCCAGCTCACCCCCCGTGTCTAGGGGGTCCGGGGAGCTGTTTTTT
CASSPPVSRGSGELFF
>TRBJ1-1|few|.|TRBV10-3
TGTGCCATCAGTGTAGGGGCGGTGAACACTGAAGCTTTCTTT
CAISVGAVNTEAFF
>TRBJ1-1|.|.|TRBV5-5
TGTGCCAGCAGGGCGAACACTGAAGCTTTCTTT
CASRANTEAFF
>TRBJ2-1|.|TRBD1|TRBV23-1
TGCGCCAGCAGTCAACCGACAGGGGAAGGACCCGGGACCTCCGTCTACAATGAGCAGTTCTTC
CASSQPTGEGPGTSVYNEQFF
>TRBJ2-1|.|TRBD2|TRBV7-9
TGTGCCAGCAGCTTATGGTTGCTAGCGGGAGAAACGGGTGAGCAGTTCTTC
CASSLWLLAGETGEQFF
>TRBJ2-1|.|TRBD2|TRBV9
TGTGCCAGCAGCGCCAGACTAGCGGCTATGCTCGATGAGCAGTTCTTC
CASSARLAAMLDEQFF
>TRBJ1-6|.|.|TRBV5-1
TGCGCCAGCAGCTTGGCGGCAGGATCAGCCCTCCACTTT
CASSLAAGSALHF
>TRBJ2-2|.|TRBD2|TRBV28
TGTGCCAGCAACTCGGGAGGGAGAGGAACCGGGGAGCTGTTTTTT
CASNSGGRGTGELFF
>TRBJ2-2|.|.|TRBV4-2
TGTGCCAGCAGGGACTGGGGCGGGATTAACACCGGGGAGCTGTTTTTT
CASRDWGGINTGELFF
>TRBJ1-5|.|.|TRBV27
TGTGCCAGCAGTCTGAAAGCCCTTAGCAATCAGCCCCAGCATTTT
CASSLKALSNQPQHF
>TRBJ2-3|.|.|TRBV7-3
TGTGCCAGCAGCACCGGGACTGCGCAATCTACAGATACGCAGTATTTT
CASSTGTAQSTDTQYF
>TRBJ1-5|.|.|TRBV6-5
TGTGCCAGCAGTCCACGGAGGGGAAATCAGCCCCAGCATTTT
CASSPRRGNQPQHF
>TRBJ1-1|.|TRBD1|TRBV7-9
TGTGCCAGCAGCCCAACAGGGGGGATAATGAACACTGAAGCTTTCTTT
CASSPTGGIMNTEAFF
>TRBJ2-1|few|TRBD2|TRBV3-1/TRBV3-2
TGTGCCAGCAGCCTCCTAGCGGAGTACAATGAGCAGTTCTTC
CASSLLAEYNEQFF
>TRBJ2-3|.|TRBD2|TRBV28
TGTGCCAGCAGTTTACCGACTAGCGGGGGGAAAGATACGCAGTATTTT
CASSLPTSGGKDTQYF
>TRBJ2-7|.|.|TRBV27
TGTGCCAGCAGTTTGGGGCAGGGGTGTGACGAGCAGTACTTC
CASSLGQGCDEQYF
>TRBJ2-5|.|TRBD2|TRBV4-3
TGCGCCAGCAGCCGCGGACTAGCGGGGCTGGGAGAGACCCAGTACTTC
CASSRGLAGLGETQYF
>TRBJ1-1|.|.|TRBV7-6
TGTGCCAGCAGCTTAGGTGTGGGGGGCACTGAAGCTTTCTTT
CASSLGVGGTEAFF
>TRBJ2-7|.|TRBD2|TRBV11-2
TGTGCTGCTGGTGGGGGTAGCGGGAGGCACGAGCAGTACTTC
CAAGGGSGRHEQYF
>TRBJ1-5|.|TRBD1|TRBV6-4
TGTGCCAGCAGTACAACTACTATCCTACAGGGGAAAACGGAGCATTTT
CASSTTTILQGKTEHF
>TRBJ1-4|few|.|TRBV10-3
TGTGCCATGCCACAACCGGGCCTAGCCGGAAAACTGTTTTTT
CAMPQPGLAGKLFF